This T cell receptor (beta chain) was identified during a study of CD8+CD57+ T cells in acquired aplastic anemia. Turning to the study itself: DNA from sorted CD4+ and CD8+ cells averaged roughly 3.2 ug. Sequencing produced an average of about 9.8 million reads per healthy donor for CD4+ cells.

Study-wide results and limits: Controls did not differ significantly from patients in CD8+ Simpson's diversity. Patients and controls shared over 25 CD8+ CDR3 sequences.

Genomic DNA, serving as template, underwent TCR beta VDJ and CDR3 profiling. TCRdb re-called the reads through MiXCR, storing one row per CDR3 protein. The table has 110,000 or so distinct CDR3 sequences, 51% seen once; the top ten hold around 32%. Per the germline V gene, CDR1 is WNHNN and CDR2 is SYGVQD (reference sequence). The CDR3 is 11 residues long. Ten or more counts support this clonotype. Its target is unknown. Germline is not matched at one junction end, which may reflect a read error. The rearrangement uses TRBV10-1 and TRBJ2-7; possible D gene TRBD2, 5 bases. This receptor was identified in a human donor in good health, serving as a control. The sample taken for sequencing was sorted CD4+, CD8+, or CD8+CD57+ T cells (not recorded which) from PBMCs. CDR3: CASSEGYEQYF. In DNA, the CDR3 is TGTGCCAGCAGTGAGGGCTACGAGCAGTACTTC.